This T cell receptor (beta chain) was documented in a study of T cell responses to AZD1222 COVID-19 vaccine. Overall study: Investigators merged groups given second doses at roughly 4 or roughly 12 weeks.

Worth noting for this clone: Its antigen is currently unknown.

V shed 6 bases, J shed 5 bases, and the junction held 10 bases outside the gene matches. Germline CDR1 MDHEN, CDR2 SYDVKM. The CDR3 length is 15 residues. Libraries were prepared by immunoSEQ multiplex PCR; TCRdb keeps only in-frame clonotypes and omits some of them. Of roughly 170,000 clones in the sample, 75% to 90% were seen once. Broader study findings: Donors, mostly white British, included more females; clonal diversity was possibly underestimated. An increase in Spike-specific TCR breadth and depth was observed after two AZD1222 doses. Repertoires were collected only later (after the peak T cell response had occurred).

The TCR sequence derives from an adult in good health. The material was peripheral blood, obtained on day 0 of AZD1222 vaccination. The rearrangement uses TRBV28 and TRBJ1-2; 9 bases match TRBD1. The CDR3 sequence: CASRITGGAWYGYTF. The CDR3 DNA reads TGTGCCAGCAGGATAACAGGGGGCGCGTGGTATGGCTACACCTTC.